One sample yielded the 21 T cell receptor beta chains listed below, sequenced in a study of blood T cell repertoires in COVID-19. Profiled with immunoSEQ multiplex PCR; TCRdb holds only in-frame clones, not every one. The sample holds over 350,000 clones; 87% are singletons and the top ten take under 2%. Sequences were obtained from PBMCs or T cells enriched from blood (not recorded which). The receptors stem from a young woman with acute COVID-19.

The genes are TRBV6-6 and TRBJ2-2; 8 bases fit TRBD1. The CDR3 is 17 residues long. V lost 5 bases, J lost 0 bases, and 8 bases stayed unmatched. Germline loops: CDR1 MNHNY, CDR2 SVGAGI (reference sequence). In DNA form, the CDR3 reads TGTGCCAGCAGTCGAAACAGGGGGACCCCGAACACCGGGGAGCTGTTTTTT. The encoded protein is CASSRNRGTPNTGELFF.

The gene calls are TRBV29-1 and TRBJ1-2; possibly TRBD1 for D (5 bases). This CDR3 contains 13 residues. CDR1 is SQVTM and CDR2 is ANQGSEA in the germline V gene. Trimming removed 6 bases from V and 1 base from J, with 12 bases in between. CDR3 DNA: TGCAGCGTCGTGGACACGAATAACTATGGCTACACCTTC. Translated: CSVVDTNNYGYTF.

The rearrangement joins TRBV2 to TRBJ2-5; no clear D gene. The CDR3 consists of 11 residues. CDR1 is SNHLY and CDR2 is FYNNEI in the germline V gene. The V end was cut by 4 bases, the J end by 3 bases, with 3 bases between. The CDR3: CASSVKETQYF. As DNA, the CDR3 is TGTGCCAGCAGTGTCAAAGAGACCCAGTACTTC. The full variable domain, rest sourced from reference TRBV2 and TRBJ2-5, is EPEVTQTPSHQVTQMGQEVILRCVPISNHLYFYWYRQILGQKVEFLVSFYNNEISEKSEIFDDQFSVERPDGSNFTLKIRSTKLEDSAMYFCASSVKETQYFGPGTRLLVL.

The chain links TRBV5-6 to TRBJ1-5, with D tentatively TRBD1 (5 bases). V dropped 1 base and J dropped 4 bases, with 9 bases sitting between them. This CDR3 contains 14 residues. Germline V gene data show CDR1 as SGHDT and CDR2 as YYEEEE. CDR3 in DNA: TGTGCCAGCAGCTTGTGGGGCGGAAATCAGCCCCAGCATTTT. This translates into CASSLWGGNQPQHF.

The table lists this clone with a count of one. V and J are TRBV15 and TRBJ2-7; perhaps TRBD1 as D (6 bases). From germline, CDR1 is LNHNV and CDR2 YYDKDF (reference sequence). V lost 4 bases, J lost 5 bases, and 15 bases lay in between. The CDR3 has 14 residues. This chain's CDR3 is CATSIARGVHEQYF. In DNA form, the CDR3 reads TGTGCCACCAGCATAGCCAGGGGTGTCCACGAGCAGTACTTC.

This rearrangement joins TRBV7-2 to TRBJ2-7; TRBD2 aligns across 12 bases. CDR1 is SGHTA and CDR2 is FQGNSA in the germline V gene. The CDR3 sequence is 16 residues long. J lost 7 bases, V lost 5 bases, and 12 bases had no gene match. CDR3 in DNA: TGTGCCAGCAGCCTCCGGACTAGCGGGATCCCGGGGGAGCAGTACTTC. As protein: CASSLRTSGIPGEQYF.

This chain links TRBV4-3 with TRBJ1-2; 8 bases align to TRBD1. Looked up from germline, CDR1 is LGHNA and CDR2 is YSLEER. The length of the CDR3 is 17 residues. V was clipped by 1 base and J by 3 bases; unmatched bases: 10. Here the CDR3 DNA reads TGCGCCAGCAGCCAAGGGACAGGGTCTCGCTTCGACTATGGCTACACCTTC. It codes for CASSQGTGSRFDYGYTF.

V gene TRBV10-3 combines with J gene TRBJ2-7; D perhaps matches TRBD1 (5 bases). Germline V gene lookup returns CDR1 ENHRY and CDR2 SYGVKD. The CDR3 has 12 residues. V gave up 3 bases and J gave up 6 bases, with 9 bases separating them. The CDR3 DNA sequence: TGTGCCATCAGTGAAGGGGCGGTCGAGCAGTACTTC. Residues: CAISEGAVEQYF.

The chain couples TRBV3-1 (or the pseudogene TRBV3-2) to TRBJ2-4; TRBD2 aligns across 9 bases. Trimming removed 5 bases from V and 0 bases from J; junction bases left unmatched: 8. This CDR3 spans 17 amino acids. Germline V gives CDR1 LGHDT, CDR2 YNNKEL (reference sequence). The CDR3 here is CASSSRAGGLAKNIQYF. CDR3 bases: TGTGCCAGCAGCTCCCGAGCGGGGGGACTAGCCAAAAACATTCAGTACTTC.

This clone was seen a single time. The genes are TRBV3-1 (or the pseudogene TRBV3-2) and TRBJ2-5, with D unclear. This CDR3 is 12 amino acids long. The germline V gene has CDR1 LGHDT and CDR2 YNNKEL (reference sequence). The V gene lost 4 bases and the J gene lost 7 bases, with 10 bases spanning the gap. The CDR3 coding sequence is TGTGCCAGCAGCCTCGAATGGGCGACCCAGTACTTC. Amino acid sequence: CASSLEWATQYF.

This clone was found once. The chain carries TRBV5-1 and TRBJ2-7; D is perhaps TRBD1 (5 bases). Trimming removed 5 bases at V and 7 bases at J, with 13 bases between. The length of the CDR3 is 12 residues. Germline V gene data show CDR1 as SGHRS and CDR2 as YFSETQ. Here the CDR3 reads CASRTDPGEQYF. In DNA form, the CDR3 reads TGCGCCAGCAGGACAGATCCAGGGGAGCAGTACTTC.

The chain employs TRBV23-1 and TRBJ1-5; 7 bases match TRBD1. TRBV23-1 carries the ORF label, with uncertain function. The CDR3 contains 15 residues. The V gene end was trimmed by 3 bases and the J gene end by 2 bases; junction bases not matched to a gene: 4. CDR3 protein: CASSQPTGGNQPQHF. As DNA, the CDR3 is TGCGCCAGCAGTCAGCCTACAGGGGGCAATCAGCCCCAGCATTTT.

The chain joins TRBV6-5 to TRBJ1-2; TRBD1 matches 9 bases. Germline-derived CDR1 and CDR2 are MNHEY and SVGAGI. V was pared by 2 bases and J by 3 bases, with 7 bases of the junction left unmatched. The CDR3 has 16 residues. The CDR3 protein is CASSYTGTGSDYGYTF. In DNA form, the CDR3 reads TGTGCCAGCAGTTACACCGGGACAGGGAGCGACTATGGCTACACCTTC.

The J gene is TRBJ2-5, the V gene TRBV7-6; D uncertain. CDR3 length equals 13 residues. V was shortened by 6 bases and J by 6 bases, with 14 bases between the two germline ends. Germline V lookup: CDR1 SGHVS, CDR2 FNYEAQ. This chain's CDR3 is CASSLEISKTQYF. In DNA form, the CDR3 reads TGTGCCAGCAGTCTAGAGATTAGCAAGACCCAGTACTTC.

J is TRBJ1-2 and V is TRBV30, with TRBD1 identical over 9 bases. V was clipped by 5 bases and J by 3 bases; unmatched bases: 10. The V gene's germline CDR1 is GTSNPN and CDR2 SVGIG (reference sequence). CDR3 size: 15 residues. Written as DNA, the CDR3 is TGTGCCTGGGTCCCCCCCGGGACAGGGTACTATGGCTACACCTTC. Protein product: CAWVPPGTGYYGYTF.

The chain employs TRBV18 and TRBJ2-7; 10 nucleotides agree with TRBD2. CDR1 is KGHSH, CDR2 LQKENI, per germline. With V trimmed by 6 bases and J by 3 bases, 2 bases remained unmatched. The CDR3 length is 13 residues. This CDR3 is CASSGLARYEQYF. For the CDR3, the DNA is TGTGCCAGCTCGGGACTAGCGCGCTACGAGCAGTACTTC.

A few counts support this clone. This chain links TRBV9 with TRBJ1-1; D gene ambiguous. Germline V gene sequence: CDR1 SGDLS, CDR2 YYNGEE. The CDR3 length is 15 residues. The V gene lost 0 bases and the J gene lost 2 bases, with 11 bases spanning the gap. CDR3 protein: CASSVGSGLNTEAFF. DNA of the CDR3: TGTGCCAGCAGCGTAGGGTCAGGACTTAACACTGAAGCTTTCTTT.

The gene calls are TRBV30 and TRBJ1-1; D gene unclear. CDR3 length: 13 residues. The V and J ends lost 4 bases and 0 bases respectively, with 9 bases between them. The germline CDR1 and CDR2 sequences are GTSNPN and SVGIG (reference sequence). The CDR3 bases are TGTGCCTGGATGGGCCTTCTGAACACTGAAGCTTTCTTT. Translated: CAWMGLLNTEAFF.

V is TRBV5-1 and J is TRBJ2-1, with a possible D match to TRBD2 (7 bases). The germline CDR1 and CDR2 sequences are SGHRS and YFSETQ. The germline V and J ends were trimmed by 0 bases and 4 bases, with 14 bases remaining between them. The CDR3 consists of 16 residues. The CDR3 here is CASSLARGPSYNEQFF. The CDR3 DNA is TGCGCCAGCAGCTTGGCGCGGGGGCCATCTTACAATGAGCAGTTCTTC.

This clone appeared once. V is TRBV29-1 and J is TRBJ2-2; 7 positions agree with TRBD2. V lost 5 bases and J lost 5; bases outside the gene matches: 14. This CDR3 is built from 16 residues. Looked up from germline, CDR1 is SQVTM and CDR2 is ANQGSEA. CDR3 DNA: TGCAGCGTTCAAGCCCCGGCCGAGCGGGGTACCGGGGAGCTGTTTTTT. It yields the protein CSVQAPAERGTGELFF.

The CDR3 DNA is TGTGCCAGCAGTTCCCCCGGGACAGGGAAACACGAGCAGTACTTC. It encodes CASSSPGTGKHEQYF. The chain combines TRBV27 with TRBJ2-7; 9 bases are a match to TRBD1. CDR1 and CDR2 from the germline V gene are MNHEY and SMNVEV (reference sequence). With 4 bases clipped from V and 5 bases from J, the junction kept 9 bases outside the gene matches. This CDR3 is built from 15 residues.